The 21 T cell receptor beta chains in this list originate from one sample, sequenced in a study of T cell responses to AZD1222 COVID-19 vaccine. Clones were read by immunoSEQ multiplex PCR, and TCRdb kept only the in-frame ones, dropping some. The repertoire consists of 90,000 to 95,000 clones, with 88% occurring once and the leading ten covering roughly 19%. This specimen consisted of peripheral blood, obtained on day 0 of AZD1222 vaccination. Every receptor here comes from an adult in good health.

This chain connects TRBV28 to TRBJ1-2; 7 bases are a match to TRBD1. The CDR3 covers 14 residues. Germline lookup yields CDR1 MDHEN and CDR2 SYDVKM. Losses at the gene ends were 3 bases for V and 4 bases for J; bases not matched to a gene: 5. CDR3 protein: CASSFQGQLYGYTF. CDR3 in DNA: TGTGCCAGCAGTTTCCAGGGACAGCTCTATGGCTACACCTTC.

This rearrangement joins TRBV19 to TRBJ2-6; 9 bases match TRBD1. Germline trimming cut 7 bases from V and 2 bases from J; bases unmatched to any gene: 3. This CDR3 region has 15 residues. Germline values: CDR1 LNHDA, CDR2 SQIVND (reference sequence). The chain's CDR3 is CASTRTGAGANVLTF. CDR3 sequence (DNA): TGTGCCAGTACTAGGACAGGGGCTGGGGCCAACGTCCTGACTTTC.

The CDR3 region has the DNA TGTGCCACCAGTGTACCAGGAGGGGCCAATCAGCCCCAGCATTTT. Its protein is CATSVPGGANQPQHF. V usage is TRBV24-1 and J usage is TRBJ1-5, with a possible D match to TRBD1 (5 bases). This CDR3 is built from 15 residues. V shed 5 bases and J shed 3 bases, with 13 bases lying between them. The germline V gene has CDR1 KGHDR and CDR2 SFDVKD.

V and J are TRBV5-1 and TRBJ1-3; TRBD1 matches 7 bases. V shed 3 bases and J 1 base; nucleotides not matched to a gene: 10. The CDR3 extends over 17 amino acids. CDR1 is SGHRS, CDR2 YFSETQ, per germline. DNA for the CDR3: TGCGCCAGCAGCTCCTACAGGGGTGGGTCGTCTGGAAACACCATATATTTT. It encodes CASSSYRGGSSGNTIYF. Full variable domain (outside the CDR3, taken from reference TRBV5-1 and TRBJ1-3): KAGVTQTPRYLIKTRGQQVTLSCSPISGHRSVSWYQQTPGQGLQFLFEYFSETQRNKGNFPGRFSGRQFSNSRSEMNVSTLELGDSALYLCASSSYRGGSSGNTIYFGEGSWLTVV.

The chain uses TRBV15 and TRBJ2-5, with unresolved D. Trimming took off 0 bases at V and 4 bases at J, with 9 bases between the two ends. CDR1 is LNHNV and CDR2 is YYDKDF in the germline V gene (reference sequence). The CDR3 consists of 14 residues. The CDR3 coding sequence is TGTGCCACCAGCAGAGATTCTCAAGGAGAGACCCAGTACTTC. Amino acid sequence: CATSRDSQGETQYF.

The chain is built from TRBV5-4 and TRBJ1-3; possibly TRBD1 for D (6 bases). Trimming shortened V by 1 base and J by 0 bases, and 11 bases separated the two germline ends. Per the germline V gene, CDR1 is SGHNT and CDR2 is YYREEE (reference sequence). The CDR3 sequence is 16 residues long. In nucleotides, the CDR3 is TGTGCCAGCAGCTTGCCCACAGGGAACTCTGGAAACACCATATATTTT. It codes for CASSLPTGNSGNTIYF.

This chain links TRBV6-2 or TRBV6-3 with TRBJ2-3; the D is unclear. This CDR3 has 14 residues. V was clipped by 0 bases and J by 3 bases, with 7 bases between them. The germline CDR1 and CDR2 sequences are MNHEY and SVGEGT. The CDR3 coding sequence is TGTGCCAGCAGTTACTCGGAGCCAACAGATACGCAGTATTTT. It is translated as CASSYSEPTDTQYF.

This chain connects TRBV20-1 to TRBJ1-4; the match to TRBD1 covers 9 bases. Per the germline V gene, CDR1 is DFQATT and CDR2 is SNEGSKA (reference sequence). This CDR3 is 11 amino acids long. CDR3 nucleotide sequence: TGCAAGGGACAGGGCGGGTCGGGACTGTTTTTT. This gives the protein CKGQGGSGLFF.

The chain joins TRBV20-1 to TRBJ1-5; 7 bases line up with TRBD1. The CDR3 extends over 14 amino acids. Trimming at V came to 3 bases and at J to 6 bases, leaving 8 bases not matched to a gene. Germline assignment: CDR1 DFQATT and CDR2 SNEGSKA (reference sequence). CDR3 in amino acids: CSASLTGVVQPQHF. The CDR3 DNA follows: TGCAGTGCTAGTCTCACAGGGGTGGTTCAGCCCCAGCATTTT.

The chain employs TRBV7-9 and TRBJ2-2; D gene ambiguous. The germline gives CDR1 SEHNR, CDR2 FQNEAQ (reference sequence). The CDR3 spans 14 residues. V lost 2 bases and J 6 bases, leaving 10 bases between the germline ends. The DNA of the CDR3 is TGTGCCAGCAGCTTATACGGTGATGCCGGGGAGCTGTTTTTT. It yields the protein CASSLYGDAGELFF. Looking up the rest from reference TRBV7-9 and TRBJ2-2 gives the full variable domain: DTGVSQNPRHKITKRGQNVTFRCDPISEHNRLYWYRQTLGQGPEFLTYFQNEAQLEKSRLLSDRFSAERPKGSFSTLEIQRTEQGDSAMYLCASSLYGDAGELFFGEGSRLTVL.

This clone is a singleton in its sample. The V call is TRBV5-5, the J call TRBJ2-7, with 8 bases aligning to TRBD1. CDR3 size: 15 residues. The V gene end was trimmed by 1 base and the J gene end by 0 bases; junction bases not matched to a gene: 3. Germline V gives CDR1 SGHKS, CDR2 YYEKEE (reference sequence). The CDR3 is CASSLIGQGSYEQYF. CDR3 nucleotides: TGTGCCAGCAGCTTGATCGGACAGGGCTCCTACGAGCAGTACTTC.

The J gene is TRBJ2-1, the V gene TRBV7-3; D gene ambiguous. Germline assignment: CDR1 SGHTA and CDR2 FQGTGA. Trimming took off 0 bases at V and 0 bases at J, with 6 bases between the two ends. CDR3 length equals 15 residues. The CDR3: CASSLTESSYNEQFF. As DNA, the CDR3 is TGTGCCAGCAGCTTAACTGAGAGCTCCTACAATGAGCAGTTCTTC.

V and J are TRBV5-1 and TRBJ1-5, with TRBD1 matching 7 bases. The CDR3 has 15 amino acids. The germline CDR1 and CDR2 sequences are SGHRS and YFSETQ. Trimming cost V 0 bases and J 4 bases; bases outside gene matches: 4. CDR3 nucleotide sequence: TGCGCCAGCAGCTTGGGGACAGGTTTAAATCAGCCCCAGCATTTT. It is translated as CASSLGTGLNQPQHF.

The CDR3 sequence: CASSSGWGPTWEQFF. CDR3 DNA sequence: TGCGCCAGCAGTTCAGGGTGGGGTCCGACCTGGGAGCAGTTCTTC. V gene TRBV5-1 combines with J gene TRBJ2-1; D is possibly TRBD1 (5 bases). The CDR3 runs to 15 residues. Deletions cut 5 bases from V and 10 bases from J, with 22 bases between. The V gene's germline CDR1 is SGHRS and CDR2 YFSETQ.

This rearrangement joins TRBV18 to TRBJ1-5; D is undetermined. This CDR3 is built from 12 residues. The germline CDR1 and CDR2 sequences are KGHSH and LQKENI. The V end lost 6 bases, the J end lost 8 bases, and 11 bases lay between the germline ends. CDR3 nucleotide sequence: TGTGCCAGCTCTCCTATTTCTGAGCCCCAGCATTTT. It codes for CASSPISEPQHF.

This chain uses TRBV5-8 with TRBJ1-2; possibly TRBD1 for D (6 bases). The V end lost 4 bases, the J end lost 4 bases, and 20 bases lay between the germline ends. CDR1 SGHTS and CDR2 YDEGEE come from the germline V gene. The CDR3 is made up of 16 amino acids. CDR3 region: CASSKGQPASLYGYTF. The CDR3 DNA reads TGTGCCAGCAGCAAGGGACAACCCGCGTCTCTCTATGGCTACACCTTC.

V gene TRBV6-2 or TRBV6-3 combines with J gene TRBJ1-6; D gene ambiguous. The germline V gene encodes CDR1 MNHEY and CDR2 SVGEGT. The CDR3 length is 13 residues. Trimming stripped 0 bases from V and 7 bases from J, with 4 bases between. The DNA of the CDR3 is TGTGCCAGCAGTTACTCGGGAAATTCACCCCTCCACTTT. It translates to CASSYSGNSPLHF.

This chain connects TRBV7-2 to TRBJ1-1; D call uncertain. Per the germline V gene, CDR1 is SGHTA and CDR2 is FQGNSA. The CDR3 sequence is 14 residues long. V lost 0 bases and J 0 bases, leaving 5 bases between the germline ends. In DNA form, the CDR3 reads TGTGCCAGCAGCTTAGCCAGGATGAACACTGAAGCTTTCTTT. It codes for CASSLARMNTEAFF.

This chain's CDR3 is CASTKGGGNQPQHF. The CDR3 coding sequence is TGTGCCAGCACTAAGGGTGGGGGCAATCAGCCCCAGCATTTT. The genes are TRBV28 and TRBJ1-5; no clear D gene. V gave up 7 bases and J gave up 2 bases, with 12 bases separating them. The CDR3 sequence is 14 residues long. CDR1 MDHEN and CDR2 SYDVKM come from the germline V gene.

This chain links TRBV6-5 with TRBJ1-5, with D unclear. The germline CDR1 and CDR2 sequences are MNHEY and SVGAGI. V lost 5 bases to trimming and J lost 3 bases, with 11 bases between them. The CDR3 consists of 14 residues. Here the CDR3 DNA reads TGTGCCAGCAGTCCGCTCGACAACAATCAGCCCCAGCATTTT. This translates into CASSPLDNNQPQHF.

This sequence joins TRBV21-1 and TRBJ2-1; the D call in the table, TRBD1, was not verified against the DNA. TRBV21-1 is designated a pseudogene. The CDR3 sequence is 14 residues long. CDR3 sequence reads: CASRGAGLCNEQFF. The CDR3 DNA sequence: TGTGCCAGCAGAGGGGCAGGTTTATGCAATGAGCAGTTCTTC.